This T cell receptor (beta chain) was captured in a study of T cell repertoires in cytomegalovirus infection. Study summary: It can be stated that public TCR beta signatures indicated CMV infection as well as a matching HLA type. Findings and limits, study-wide: Identification of carriers of CMV plus the relevant HLA was achieved through cumulative public TCR beta family frequency.

TCRdb re-called the reads through MiXCR, storing one row per CDR3 protein. The sample consists of around 100,000 distinct CDR3 sequences, more than 15% of them appearing once. This clonotype was seen many times. What it binds is unknown. This CDR3 is 18 amino acids long. The ends lost 2 bases at V and 2 bases at J; junction bases unmatched: 8. Germline V gene data show CDR1 as MNHEY and CDR2 as SVGEGT. The sample taken for sequencing was PBMCs. J is TRBJ2-3 and V is TRBV6-2 or TRBV6-3; 12 positions match TRBD2. The clonotype originates from a human donor in good health (CMV status not recorded). Some clones in this sample may be carry-over from other donors' samples. The CDR3 nucleotides are TGTGCCAGCAGTTACCTTCAACTAGCGGGGGGACACACAGATACGCAGTATTTT. Translation gives CASSYLQLAGGHTDTQYF.